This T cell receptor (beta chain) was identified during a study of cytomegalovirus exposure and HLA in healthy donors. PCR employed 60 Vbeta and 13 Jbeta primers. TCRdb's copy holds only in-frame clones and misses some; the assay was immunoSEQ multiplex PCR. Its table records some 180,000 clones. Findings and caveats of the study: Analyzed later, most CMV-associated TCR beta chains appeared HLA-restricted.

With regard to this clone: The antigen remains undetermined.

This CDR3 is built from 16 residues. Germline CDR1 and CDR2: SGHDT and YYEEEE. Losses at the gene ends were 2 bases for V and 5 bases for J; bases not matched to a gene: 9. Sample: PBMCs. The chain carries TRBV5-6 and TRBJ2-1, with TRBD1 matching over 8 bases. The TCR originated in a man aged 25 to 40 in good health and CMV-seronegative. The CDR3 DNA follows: TGTGCCAGCAGCTTAGAGGGGCAGGGGGCTCACAATGAGCAGTTCTTC. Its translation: CASSLEGQGAHNEQFF.